The entry below describes one TCR beta chain. This record comes from a study of shared clonotypes between healthy human individuals. V shed 4 bases and J shed 2 bases, with 4 bases lying between them. Germline-derived CDR1 and CDR2 are SEHNR and FQNEAQ (reference sequence). The CDR3 length is 12 residues. The table came from immunoSEQ multiplex PCR; TCRdb's copy has only in-frame clones and leaves some out. The sample includes about 1 million clones, roughly 70% seen only once; the top ten take roughly 1.5%. This TCR derives from a man between 18 and 29 years old in good health. V is TRBV7-9 and J is TRBJ2-3, with D hard to call. The sample comprised memory CD4+ T cells sorted from blood. Indicated subset: CD45RA-negative fraction. The CDR3 spells CASSWDTDTQYF. CDR3 DNA: TGTGCCAGCAGCTGGGACACAGATACGCAGTATTTT. The variable domain in full, completed from reference TRBV7-9 and TRBJ2-3, reads DTGVSQNPRHKITKRGQNVTFRCDPISEHNRLYWYRQTLGQGPEFLTYFQNEAQLEKSRLLSDRFSAERPKGSFSTLEIQRTEQGDSAMYLCASSWDTDTQYFGPGTRLTVL.